This T cell receptor (beta chain) was identified in a study of human T cells and chemical hapten exposure. Individual cDNA molecules each carried unique molecular identifiers attached by the library. TCRdb analysed the RACE reads with MiXCR anew, one entry per CDR3 protein. Among about 93,000 distinct CDR3 sequences listed, 8.5% to 9% were seen once. Overall study findings and caveats: Among TCRs, those above 1 in 1000 frequency were unaffected by DPC sensitization.

As to time point: healthy volunteer bleed at 2 weeks. Unfractionated whole blood yielded total RNA. In this sample, this clonotype turned up many times. Its antigen is still unknown. There are 15 residues in the CDR3. Trimming took 7 bases from V and 11 from J, leaving 24 bases between them. The TCR sequence derives from a female donor in good health. Some clones in this sample may be carry-over from other donors' samples. The sample consisted of whole blood. The chain carries TRBV12-3 or TRBV12-4 and TRBJ2-1; possible D gene TRBD1, 6 bases. CDR3 loop: CASITWGEGGLKQFF. In DNA form, the CDR3 reads TGTGCCAGCATCACCTGGGGAGAAGGGGGTTTAAAGCAGTTCTTC.